These 3 T cell receptor beta chains came from one sample sequenced in a study of blood T cell repertoires in COVID-19. The assay was immunoSEQ multiplex PCR, and TCRdb's table has in-frame clones only and misses some. This sample has fewer than 300,000 clones, with 80% to 95% found just once. Sequencing was done on a sample of PBMCs or T cells enriched from blood (not recorded which). These receptors all come from a woman aged 25-40 years who had recovered from COVID-19.

The chain employs TRBV7-2 and TRBJ1-2; TRBD1 aligns across 8 bases. Per germline, CDR1 SGHTA and CDR2 FQGNSA. The CDR3 consists of 13 residues. The J segment lost 3 bases and the V segment lost 6 bases, leaving 3 bases of the junction unmatched. CDR3 DNA: TGTGCCAGCAGGACAGGGGTCGACTATGGCTACACCTTC. Translated: CASRTGVDYGYTF. Supplemented by reference TRBV7-2 and TRBJ1-2, the full variable domain reads GAGVSQSPSNKVTEKGKDVELRCDPISGHTALYWYRQSLGQGLEFLIYFQGNSAPDKSGLPSDRFSAERTGGSVSTLTIQRTQQEDSAVYLCASRTGVDYGYTFGSGTRLTVV.

The CDR3 region has the DNA TGTGCCAGCAGTGGAGGGAGGGCCACAGATACGCAGTATTTT. The encoded protein is CASSGGRATDTQYF. This chain links TRBV28 with TRBJ2-3, with 7 bases aligning to TRBD2. The CDR3 has 14 residues. CDR1 is MDHEN, CDR2 SYDVKM, per germline. V shed 5 bases, J shed 2 bases, and the junction held 4 bases outside the gene matches.

This clone showed up just once. A much bigger clone sits one base away, suggesting this may be a read error. The chain employs TRBV6-5 and TRBJ2-2; D not resolved. Germline CDR1 and CDR2: MNHEY and SVGAGI. V was cut by 0 bases and J by 4 bases, with 3 bases left in between. The CDR3 has 13 residues. Here the CDR3 DNA reads TGTGCCAGCAGTTACTCTAGCACCGGGGAGCTGTTTTTT. Its protein is CASSYSSTGELFF.